A selection of T cell receptor beta chains follows, all from one sample in a study of preoperative IRX-2 immunotherapy in early breast cancer. Here immunoSEQ multiplex PCR was the method, and the copy in TCRdb shows in-frame clones only, minus some. Of 95,000 to 100,000 clones listed, 80% to 90% are singletons. The sample was tumor tissue, taken after IRX-2 immunotherapy. The receptors here all came from a human donor with breast cancer. CDR3s leave out the opening cysteine and the closing phenylalanine or tryptophan.

V gene	J gene	CDR3 protein
TRBV12-5	TRBJ1-1	ASGLGKHAEAF
TRBV5-1	TRBJ2-3	ASSAGQGRTDTQY
TRBV2	TRBJ2-3	ASGPGSTDTQY
TRBV12-5	TRBJ1-6	ASGPTGITYNSPLH
TRBV16	TRBJ2-1	ASSLQGAEQF
TRBV6-8	TRBJ1-5	AAGQYSNQPQH
TRBV5-1	TRBJ1-4	ASSSTTTNEKLF
TRBV18	TRBJ2-3	ASSPSAISTDTQY
TRBV5-1	TRBJ2-4	ASSMDNTGQKNIQY
TRBV11-3	TRBJ1-1	ASSSRGGNTEAF
TRBV5-1	TRBJ2-3	ASSPGVLRTSGETVDTQY
TRBV7-1	TRBJ2-7	ASSLAGGGGEQY
TRBV9	TRBJ2-5	ASSVVGGTQY
TRBV19	TRBJ1-4	ASYYPEKLF
TRBV18	TRBJ2-3	ASSPRGQGFPDTQY
TRBV28	TRBJ2-1	ASSHGLATNEQF
TRBV28	TRBJ1-1	ASSARDTEAF
TRBV12-5	TRBJ2-1	ASGLVTANDEQF
TRBV18	TRBJ1-2	ASSVDSTINYGYT
TRBV29-1	TRBJ2-5	SVEGGALRETQY
TRBV6-8	TRBJ1-5	ASSWPGVSPQH
TRBV6-8	TRBJ2-5	ASRTGGRETQY
TRBV19	TRBJ1-5	ASANGQPQH
TRBV6-8	TRBJ2-1	ASSASGDNNEQF
TRBV19	TRBJ1-1	ASRSLSEAF
TRBV10-2	TRBJ2-7	ASSEGWSSSSYEQY
TRBV6-8	TRBJ2-7	ASRLYRESTYEQY
TRBV30	TRBJ2-2	AWSRAGGGSTGELF
TRBV28	TRBJ1-2	ASSFSYDRASVGYGYT
TRBV28	TRBJ2-5	ASSPAGRETQY
TRBV19	TRBJ2-2	ASSILIQGRNTGELF
TRBV10-2	TRBJ2-2	ASRERNTGELF
TRBV2	TRBJ2-7	ASSEGFRDEQY
TRBV4-1	TRBJ2-7	ASSQAGGAYEQY
TRBV1	TRBJ2-7	ASSHQGLPSYEQY
TRBV6-8	TRBJ1-6	ASSDKTRRLGSPLH
TRBV6-8	TRBJ2-4	ARFLLQGVAKNIQY
TRBV19	TRBJ2-6	ASSSASGANVLT
TRBV19	TRBJ1-4	ATGGLGNNEKLF
TRBV7-2	TRBJ2-7	ASSSGGSGGASYEQY
TRBV6-8	TRBJ2-7	ASSGIRDRGSYEQY
TRBV28	TRBJ1-5	ASSLGRARNQPQH
TRBV9	TRBJ1-6	ASSGTVNSPLH
TRBV28	TRBJ1-5	ASRGLSQPQH
TRBV5-1	TRBJ2-2	ASSSGTAINTGELF
TRBV28	TRBJ1-3	ASSFRGLSSGNTIY
TRBV28	TRBJ2-7	ASSFPRVPYEQY
TRBV6-8	TRBJ1-5	ASSYGVRGSGNQPQH
TRBV6-8	TRBJ2-3	ATRQGVTDTQY
TRBV19	TRBJ1-3	ATSVRSGNTIY
TRBV6-7	TRBJ2-7	ACRLGLDEQY
TRBV5-1	TRBJ1-5	ASSLAPQGSNQPQH
TRBV23-1	TRBJ2-7	ASSRIPGQSSYEQY
TRBV19	TRBJ1-1	ASDRTGDTEAF
TRBV6-8	TRBJ2-6	ATYRGREVNSGANVLT